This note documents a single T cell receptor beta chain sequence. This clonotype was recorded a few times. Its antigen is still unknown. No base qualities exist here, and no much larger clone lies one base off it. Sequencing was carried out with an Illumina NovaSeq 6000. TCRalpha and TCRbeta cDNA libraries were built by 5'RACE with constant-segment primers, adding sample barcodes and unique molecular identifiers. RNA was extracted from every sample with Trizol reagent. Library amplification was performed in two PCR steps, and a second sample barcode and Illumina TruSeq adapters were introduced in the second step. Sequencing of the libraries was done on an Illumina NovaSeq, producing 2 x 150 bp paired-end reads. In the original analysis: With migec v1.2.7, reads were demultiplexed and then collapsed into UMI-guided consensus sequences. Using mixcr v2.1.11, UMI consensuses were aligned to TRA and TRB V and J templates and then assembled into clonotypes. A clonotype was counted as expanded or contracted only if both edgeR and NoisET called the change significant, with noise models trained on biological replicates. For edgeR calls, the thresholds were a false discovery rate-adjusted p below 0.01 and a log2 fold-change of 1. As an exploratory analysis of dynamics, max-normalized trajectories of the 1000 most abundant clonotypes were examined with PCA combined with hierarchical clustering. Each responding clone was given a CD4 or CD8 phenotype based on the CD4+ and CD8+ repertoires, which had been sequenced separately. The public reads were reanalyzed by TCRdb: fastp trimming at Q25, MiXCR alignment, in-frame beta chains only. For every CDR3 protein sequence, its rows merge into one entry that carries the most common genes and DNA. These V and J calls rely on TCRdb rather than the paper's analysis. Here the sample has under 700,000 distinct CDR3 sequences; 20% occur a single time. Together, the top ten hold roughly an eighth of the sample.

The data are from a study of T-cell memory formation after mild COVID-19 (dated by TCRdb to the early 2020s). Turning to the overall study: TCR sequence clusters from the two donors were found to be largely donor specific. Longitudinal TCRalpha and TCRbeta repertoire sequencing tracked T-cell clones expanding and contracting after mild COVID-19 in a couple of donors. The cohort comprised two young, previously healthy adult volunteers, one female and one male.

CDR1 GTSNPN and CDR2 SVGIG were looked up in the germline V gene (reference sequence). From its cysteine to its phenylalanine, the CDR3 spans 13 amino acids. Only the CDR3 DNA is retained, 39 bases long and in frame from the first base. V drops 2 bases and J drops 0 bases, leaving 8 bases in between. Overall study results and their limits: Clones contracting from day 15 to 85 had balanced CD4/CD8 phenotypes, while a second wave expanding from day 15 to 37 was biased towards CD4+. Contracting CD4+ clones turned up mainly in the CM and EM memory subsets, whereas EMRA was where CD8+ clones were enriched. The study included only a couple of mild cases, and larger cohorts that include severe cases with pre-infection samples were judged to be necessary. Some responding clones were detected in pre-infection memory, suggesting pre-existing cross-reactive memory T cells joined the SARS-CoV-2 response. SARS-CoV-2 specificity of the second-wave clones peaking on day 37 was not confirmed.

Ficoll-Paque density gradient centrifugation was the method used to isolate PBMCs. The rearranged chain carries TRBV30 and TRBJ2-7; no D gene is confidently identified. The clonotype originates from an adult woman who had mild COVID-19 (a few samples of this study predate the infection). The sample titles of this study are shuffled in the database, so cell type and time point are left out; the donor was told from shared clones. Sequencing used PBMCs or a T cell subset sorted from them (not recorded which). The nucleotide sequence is TGTGCCTGGAGTTGGCGGAACTCCTACGAGCAGTACTTC. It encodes CAWSWRNSYEQYF.